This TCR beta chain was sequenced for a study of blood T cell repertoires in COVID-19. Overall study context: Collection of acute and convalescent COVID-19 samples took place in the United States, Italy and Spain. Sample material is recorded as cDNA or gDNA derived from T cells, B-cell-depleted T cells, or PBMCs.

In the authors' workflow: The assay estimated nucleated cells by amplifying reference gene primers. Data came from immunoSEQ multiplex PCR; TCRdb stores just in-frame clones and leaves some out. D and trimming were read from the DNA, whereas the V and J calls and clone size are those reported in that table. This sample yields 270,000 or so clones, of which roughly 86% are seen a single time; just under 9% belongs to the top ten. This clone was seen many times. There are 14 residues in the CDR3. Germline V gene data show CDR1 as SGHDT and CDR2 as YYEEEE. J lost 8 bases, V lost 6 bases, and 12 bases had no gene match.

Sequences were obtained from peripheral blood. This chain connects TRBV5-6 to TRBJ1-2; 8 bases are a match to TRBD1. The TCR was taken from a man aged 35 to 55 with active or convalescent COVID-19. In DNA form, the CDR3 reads TGTGCCAGCAATAGGGACAGGACACCCTCCGGCTACACCTTC. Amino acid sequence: CASNRDRTPSGYTF.